This T cell receptor (beta chain) was documented in a study of blood T cell repertoires in COVID-19. At the level of the study: Researchers got acute and convalescent COVID-19 samples from the United States, Italy and Spain. In each case, the material was cDNA or gDNA derived from T cells, B-cell-depleted T cells, or PBMCs.

This CDR3 spans 13 amino acids. J gave up 6 bases and V 6 bases, and 5 bases lay outside the gene matches. Germline assignment: CDR1 LNHDA and CDR2 SQIVND (reference sequence). How the authors handled the data: The authors estimated nucleated cell counts from reference gene primer amplification. Assay used: immunoSEQ multiplex PCR; TCRdb lists only in-frame clones, some missing. The D gene and trimming were derived from the DNA, and the V and J assignments and clone size from that table. The sample contains about 59,000 clones, 79% of which appear only once. V usage is TRBV19 and J usage is TRBJ2-1, with 7 bases that match TRBD2. The sample was peripheral blood. This clonotype was sampled from a man aged 55 to 70 with acute or convalescent COVID-19. CDR3 nucleotides: TGTGCCAGTAGCGGCGGGAGACGCAATGAGCAGTTCTTC. Its translation: CASSGGRRNEQFF.